The 29 T cell receptor beta chains below all came from one sample that was sequenced in a study of PD-L1 blockade in urothelial cancer (dated 2017 in TCRdb). The library was prepared using the immunoSEQ multiplex PCR assay. TCRdb holds this immuneACCESS table with in-frame rearrangements only. Some clones are missing; in checked studies, unresolved V genes explain under half, and the rest has no known cause. In this sample the table shows approximately 71,000 clones, about 89% of which occur a single time. Clones ranked in the top ten supply 3.4% of the sample. The sample here was PBMCs, taken around atezolizumab (anti-PD-L1) treatment. These receptors all come from a man aged 55 to 70 with urothelial cancer.

The chain is built from TRBV5-1 and TRBJ2-1; a possible D gene is TRBD1 (6 bases). The CDR3 totals 14 residues. Trimming took 0 bases from V and 4 from J, leaving 8 bases between them. Looked up from germline, CDR1 is SGHRS and CDR2 is YFSETQ. The DNA of the CDR3 is TGCGCCAGCAGCTTGGGACAGGAGTACAATGAGCAGTTCTTC. Translating it yields CASSLGQEYNEQFF. Together with reference TRBV5-1 and TRBJ2-1, the CDR3 gives the full variable domain: KAGVTQTPRYLIKTRGQQVTLSCSPISGHRSVSWYQQTPGQGLQFLFEYFSETQRNKGNFPGRFSGRQFSNSRSEMNVSTLELGDSALYLCASSLGQEYNEQFFGPGTRLTVL.

The J gene is TRBJ1-5, the V gene TRBV7-2; D not resolved. Germline V gene data show CDR1 as SGHTA and CDR2 as FQGNSA. The CDR3 has 15 amino acids. Trimming took 3 bases from V and 0 from J, leaving 9 bases between them. The CDR3 sequence is CASSFGVNSNQPQHF. The CDR3 DNA reads TGTGCCAGCAGCTTCGGTGTCAATAGCAATCAGCCCCAGCATTTT.

The J gene is TRBJ1-1, the V gene TRBV15; perhaps TRBD1 as D (6 bases). This CDR3 spans 16 amino acids. Germline V gene data show CDR1 as LNHNV and CDR2 as YYDKDF (reference sequence). Trimming stripped 0 bases from V and 0 bases from J, with 11 bases between. CDR3 bases: TGTGCCACCAGCAGAGATCGGGGACACCTGAACACTGAAGCTTTCTTT. Residues: CATSRDRGHLNTEAFF.

This sequence joins TRBV6-1 and TRBJ2-3; TRBD2 agrees at 10 bases. The germline gives CDR1 MNHNS, CDR2 SASEGT. V gave up 10 bases and J gave up 5 bases; unmatched junction bases: 9. The CDR3 spans 14 residues. The CDR3 here is CATLAGEVGDTQYF. CDR3 DNA sequence: TGTGCCACCCTAGCGGGAGAGGTTGGAGATACGCAGTATTTT.

The chain combines TRBV13 with TRBJ2-3, with D possibly matching TRBD2 (6 bases). Trimming pared 5 bases from V and 2 bases from J, leaving 14 bases between. This CDR3 comprises 15 residues. Germline CDR1 and CDR2: PRHDT and FYEKMQ (reference sequence). CDR3 nucleotide sequence: TGTGCCAGCAGCATTAGCGGAACTCACACAGATACGCAGTATTTT. As protein: CASSISGTHTDTQYF.

The chain combines TRBV18 with TRBJ1-4; 7 bases fit TRBD1. After removal of 4 bases from V and 0 bases from J, the junction contained 8 bases not matched to a gene. Germline values: CDR1 KGHSH, CDR2 LQKENI. The CDR3 spans 17 residues. The CDR3 loop is CASSLESGTATNEKLFF. CDR3 nucleotides: TGTGCCAGCTCACTAGAATCCGGGACAGCAACTAATGAAAAACTGTTTTTT.

The V and J genes are TRBV29-1 and TRBJ2-7; 9 nucleotides align to TRBD2. Germline CDR1 is SQVTM and CDR2 is ANQGSEA. The CDR3 is 14 amino acids. Losses at the gene ends were 7 bases for V and 2 bases for J; bases not matched to a gene: 9. The DNA for the CDR3 is TGCAGCGGGATGACTAGCGGACGTCCCTACGAGCAGTACTTC. Its protein is CSGMTSGRPYEQYF.

The V and J genes are TRBV5-1 and TRBJ2-7; a weak D match, TRBD1 (6 bases). Trimming pared 4 bases from V and 0 bases from J, leaving 11 bases between. The CDR3 is 14 amino acids. Germline CDR1 and CDR2: SGHRS and YFSETQ. As DNA, the CDR3 is TGCGCCAGCAGCCCCGGGACAAGCTCCTACGAGCAGTACTTC. Translating gives CASSPGTSSYEQYF.

The genes are TRBV6-6 and TRBJ2-1; tentative D call: TRBD1 (5 bases). This CDR3 spans 12 amino acids. Trimming shortened V by 5 bases and J by 4 bases, and 6 bases separated the two germline ends. CDR1 is MNHNY, CDR2 SVGAGI, per germline (reference sequence). CDR3 DNA: TGTGCCAGCAGTCAGGGATACAATGAGCAGTTCTTC. This gives the protein CASSQGYNEQFF.

The genes are TRBV6-5 and TRBJ2-7; 10 positions match TRBD1. After removal of 2 bases from V and 2 bases from J, the junction contained 3 bases not matched to a gene. Germline CDR1 and CDR2: MNHEY and SVGAGI. The CDR3 totals 15 residues. In nucleotides, the CDR3 is TGTGCCAGCAGTTACCGGGACAGGGGTGCCTACGAGCAGTACTTC. Translating it yields CASSYRDRGAYEQYF.

The chain combines TRBV5-1 with TRBJ1-2; weak D call: TRBD1 (5 bases). The germline V and J ends were trimmed by 2 bases and 3 bases, with 8 bases remaining between them. Germline values: CDR1 SGHRS, CDR2 YFSETQ. The CDR3 sequence is 13 residues long. The CDR3 region has the DNA TGCGCCAGCAGCTTCTCGGGGGACTATGGCTACACCTTC. Translating gives CASSFSGDYGYTF.

The chain joins TRBV6-1 to TRBJ2-5; 10 bases agree with TRBD1. The V segment lost 5 bases and the J segment 5 bases; nucleotides outside the gene matches: 8. The CDR3 has 15 amino acids. CDR1 and CDR2 from the germline V gene are MNHNS and SASEGT. Written as DNA, the CDR3 is TGTGCCAGCAGTTCCGGACAGGGGGTCGTGGAGACCCAGTACTTC. Amino acid sequence: CASSSGQGVVETQYF.

In its sample, this clone was seen once. The chain combines TRBV6-1 with TRBJ1-1; no firm D call. The CDR3 totals 14 residues. The V and J ends lost 1 base and 8 bases respectively, with 14 bases between them. Germline CDR1 is MNHNS and CDR2 is SASEGT. This CDR3 is CASSEVPSAGEAFF. For the CDR3, the DNA is TGTGCCAGCAGTGAAGTCCCTTCGGCAGGCGAAGCTTTCTTT.

V and J are TRBV6-1 and TRBJ1-3; 9 positions match TRBD1. The J segment lost 1 base and the V segment lost 1 base, leaving 5 bases of the junction unmatched. CDR1 MNHNS and CDR2 SASEGT come from the germline V gene. CDR3 length: 17 residues. CDR3 bases: TGTGCCAGCAGTGAAGGGTATGGACAGGGGTCTGGAAACACCATATATTTT. It is translated as CASSEGYGQGSGNTIYF.

This clone was observed a single time. This rearrangement joins TRBV19 to TRBJ2-1, with D maybe TRBD2 (5 bases). CDR3 length: 14 amino acids. Germline values: CDR1 LNHDA, CDR2 SQIVND (reference sequence). V lost 4 bases, J lost 5 bases, and 12 bases lay in between. CDR3: CASSRTRTNNEQFF. The CDR3 DNA sequence: TGTGCCAGTAGTAGGACTCGTACAAACAATGAGCAGTTCTTC.

The V gene is TRBV19, the J gene TRBJ2-1; possibly TRBD2 for D (6 bases). The CDR3 totals 14 residues. Trimming cost V 0 bases and J 6 bases, with 9 bases left between them. Germline CDR1 reads LNHDA; CDR2 reads SQIVND (reference sequence). The CDR3 nucleotides are TGTGCCAGTAGTATAGAACCGGGAGCCAATGAGCAGTTCTTC. It is translated as CASSIEPGANEQFF.

The rearrangement links TRBV25-1 to TRBJ1-1; 7 positions match TRBD1. V was clipped by 4 bases and J by 6 bases; unmatched bases: 11. The CDR3 contains 15 residues. The germline V gene encodes CDR1 MGHDK and CDR2 SYGVNS. The CDR3 region has the DNA TGTGCCAGCAGTGGACGGGAGGGGGCGTCTGCTGAAGCTTTCTTT. Translating gives CASSGREGASAEAFF. Together with reference TRBV25-1 and TRBJ1-1, the CDR3 gives the full variable domain: EADIYQTPRYLVIGTGKKITLECSQTMGHDKMYWYQQDPGMELHLIHYSYGVNSTEKGDLSSESTVSRIRTEHFPLTLESARPSHTSQYLCASSGREGASAEAFFGQGTRLTVV.

The rearrangement joins TRBV6-1 to TRBJ2-1; 7 nucleotides match TRBD2. Trimming cost V 6 bases and J 4 bases; bases outside gene matches: 6. This CDR3 has 14 amino acids. Germline-derived CDR1 and CDR2 are MNHNS and SASEGT. Here the CDR3 DNA reads TGTGCCAGCAGAGCCCCTAGCGGATACAATGAGCAGTTCTTC. Encoded protein: CASRAPSGYNEQFF.

The chain is built from TRBV6-6 and TRBJ2-3; D remains ambiguous. This CDR3 has 14 residues. V gave up 8 bases and J gave up 6 bases, with 18 bases separating them. The germline CDR1 and CDR2 sequences are MNHNY and SVGAGI (reference sequence). The CDR3 region is CASWPAAGADTQYF. In DNA form, the CDR3 reads TGTGCCAGCTGGCCCGCCGCAGGTGCCGATACGCAGTATTTT.

The chain uses TRBV6-6 and TRBJ1-3; TRBD1 matches 8 bases. The CDR3 covers 12 residues. V shed 2 bases, J shed 11 bases, and the junction held 2 bases outside the gene matches. Germline CDR1 reads MNHNY; CDR2 reads SVGAGI (reference sequence). In DNA form, the CDR3 reads TGTGCCAGCAGTTACCCACAGGGGGCCATATATTTT. Translation: CASSYPQGAIYF.

The chain is built from TRBV7-2 and TRBJ2-1; 11 bases map to TRBD2. Unmatched junction bases numbered 8, after V lost 3 bases and J lost 10 bases. The CDR3 runs 15 residues. Germline V gene lookup returns CDR1 SGHTA and CDR2 FQGNSA. The CDR3 DNA follows: TGTGCCAGCAGCTTCATAGCGGGAGGGGGGGCGGAGCAGTTCTTC. Translated: CASSFIAGGGAEQFF.

V is TRBV7-8 and J is TRBJ1-1, with no clear D. V was shortened by 0 bases and J by 6 bases, with 8 bases between the two germline ends. CDR3 size: 13 residues. Germline CDR1 reads SGHVS; CDR2 reads FQNEAQ. CDR3 DNA: TGTGCCAGCAGCTTAGCCTGGAGGGCTGAAGCTTTCTTT. This gives the protein CASSLAWRAEAFF.

This sequence joins TRBV7-9 and TRBJ1-4; D is possibly TRBD1 (5 bases). V lost 1 base and J 8 bases, leaving 11 bases between the germline ends. The CDR3 is made up of 14 amino acids. Per the germline V gene, CDR1 is SEHNR and CDR2 is FQNEAQ (reference sequence). CDR3 DNA: TGTGCCAGCAGCTTAGGGCAGGGAGGCGAAAAACTGTTTTTT. Translation gives CASSLGQGGEKLFF.

The chain links TRBV4-2 to TRBJ2-3; D may be TRBD1 (6 bases). CDR3 length equals 15 residues. Germline V gene data show CDR1 as LGHNA and CDR2 as YNFKEQ. V dropped 0 bases and J dropped 0 bases, with 7 bases sitting between them. CDR3 nucleotide sequence: TGTGCCAGCAGCCAAGAACAGGGTAGCACAGATACGCAGTATTTT. Translating it yields CASSQEQGSTDTQYF.

The genes are TRBV28 and TRBJ1-4; the match to TRBD1 covers 7 bases. Germline CDR1 is MDHEN and CDR2 is SYDVKM. With V trimmed by 4 bases and J by 4 bases, 6 bases remained unmatched. The CDR3 loop spans 15 amino acids. For the CDR3, the DNA is TGTGCCAGCAGTTCACCGGGACAGATTAATGAAAAACTGTTTTTT. This gives the protein CASSSPGQINEKLFF.

V and J are TRBV7-2 and TRBJ2-3, with TRBD2 matching 16 bases. Germline V lookup: CDR1 SGHTA, CDR2 FQGNSA. The length of the CDR3 is 19 residues. V lost 5 bases to trimming and J lost 4 bases; unmatched junction nucleotides: 12. The CDR3 loop is CASSPPGGGTSGRADTQYF. The CDR3 nucleotides are TGTGCCAGCAGCCCCCCGGGCGGTGGGACTAGCGGGAGGGCAGATACGCAGTATTTT. Complete variable domain (other parts from reference TRBV7-2 and TRBJ2-3): GAGVSQSPSNKVTEKGKDVELRCDPISGHTALYWYRQSLGQGLEFLIYFQGNSAPDKSGLPSDRFSAERTGGSVSTLTIQRTQQEDSAVYLCASSPPGGGTSGRADTQYFGPGTRLTVL.

This clone was seen a single time. The rearrangement links TRBV6-5 to TRBJ1-6; D remains ambiguous. Trimming removed 2 bases from V and 6 bases from J, with 11 bases in between. The CDR3 is 15 amino acids. Germline CDR1 MNHEY, CDR2 SVGAGI. CDR3 in DNA: TGTGCCAGCAGTTACGATCCCAGTCCTAATTCACCCCTCCACTTT. Its protein is CASSYDPSPNSPLHF.

The chain has TRBV5-1 and TRBJ2-3, with 12 bases that match TRBD2. This CDR3 contains 18 residues. Trimming cost V 1 base and J 3 bases; bases outside gene matches: 9. Per germline, CDR1 SGHRS and CDR2 YFSETQ. The DNA for the CDR3 is TGCGCCAGCAGCTTGCTACTAGCGGGAGGAGGTCAAACAGATACGCAGTATTTT. Its protein product is CASSLLLAGGGQTDTQYF.

This chain connects TRBV5-4 to TRBJ2-3, with 10 bases lining up with TRBD2. Trimming cost V 0 bases and J 6 bases; bases outside gene matches: 7. The germline CDR1 and CDR2 sequences are SGHNT and YYREEE (reference sequence). The CDR3 is 16 amino acids. The CDR3: CASSLGSSGRLDTQYF. The CDR3 nucleotides read TGTGCCAGCAGCTTGGGGAGTAGCGGGAGGCTGGATACGCAGTATTTT.